The 15 T cell receptor beta chains in this list originate from one sample, sequenced in a study of control samples from healthy donors and cancer patients. Method: immunoSEQ multiplex PCR; TCRdb's copy keeps in-frame clones and lacks some. The data hold approximately 110,000 clones, with under 90% observed a single time. The sequenced sample was blood. The receptors come from a woman in her forties or fifties in good health.

The chain carries TRBV6-5 and TRBJ1-4; possibly TRBD1 for D (5 bases). This CDR3 contains 12 residues. V was shortened by 8 bases and J by 10 bases, with 14 bases between the two germline ends. Germline V gene sequence: CDR1 MNHEY, CDR2 SVGAGI. The DNA for the CDR3 is TGTGCCAGCTCCAGGGAGGTAGGAAAACTGTTTTTT. Translating gives CASSREVGKLFF.

The chain links TRBV7-9 to TRBJ1-2; D is uncertain. V lost 5 bases to trimming and J lost 3 bases, with 7 bases between them. The CDR3 runs to 12 residues. Germline V gives CDR1 SEHNR, CDR2 FQNEAQ (reference sequence). CDR3 nucleotides: TGTGCCAGCAGCCCGAACCACTATGGCTACACCTTC. It translates to CASSPNHYGYTF.

The V gene is TRBV9, the J gene TRBJ2-1; 9 bases map to TRBD2. The CDR3 runs to 16 residues. From germline, CDR1 is SGDLS and CDR2 YYNGEE. J was trimmed by 8 bases and V by 0 bases; bases with no gene match: 9. CDR3 sequence reads: CASSVGAGGPDDEQFF. In nucleotides, the CDR3 is TGTGCCAGCAGCGTAGGGGCGGGAGGGCCGGACGATGAGCAGTTCTTC.

This rearrangement joins TRBV5-1 to TRBJ1-2; TRBD1 agrees at 8 bases. CDR3 size: 15 residues. The V segment lost 0 bases and the J segment 2 bases; nucleotides outside the gene matches: 3. From germline, CDR1 is SGHRS and CDR2 YFSETQ. CDR3 amino acids: CASSLAGTGNYGYTF. The DNA for the CDR3 is TGCGCCAGCAGCTTGGCGGGGACAGGAAACTATGGCTACACCTTC.

The V and J genes are TRBV6-7 and TRBJ1-1, with TRBD1 identical over 8 bases. TRBV6-7 is an ORF, and what it does is uncertain. V lost 0 bases and J lost 3; bases outside the gene matches: 3. The CDR3 is made up of 15 amino acids. The CDR3 spells CASSYSDRGDTEAFF. In nucleotides, the CDR3 is TGTGCCAGCAGTTACTCCGACAGGGGAGACACTGAAGCTTTCTTT.

This clone was seen a single time. The rearrangement links TRBV19 to TRBJ2-5; 7 bases are a match to TRBD1. Germline CDR1 LNHDA, CDR2 SQIVND (reference sequence). The CDR3 length is 14 residues. The V segment lost 6 bases and the J segment 5 bases; nucleotides outside the gene matches: 9. The DNA of the CDR3 is TGTGCCAGTAGCGGCGACAGGGCTTGGGAGACCCAGTACTTC. It specifies CASSGDRAWETQYF.

The chain is built from TRBV28 and TRBJ2-7, with 8 bases identical to TRBD1. CDR1 is MDHEN and CDR2 is SYDVKM in the germline V gene. The CDR3 totals 13 residues. The J segment lost 7 bases and the V segment lost 2 bases, leaving 4 bases of the junction unmatched. The CDR3 reads CASSLPGGGEQYF. The CDR3 DNA reads as TGTGCCAGCAGTTTACCAGGGGGCGGAGAGCAGTACTTC. The full variable domain, in which reference TRBV28 and TRBJ2-7 provide the parts outside the CDR3, is DVKVTQSSRYLVKRTGEKVFLECVQDMDHENMFWYRQDPGLGLRLIYFSYDVKMKEKGDIPEGYSVSREKKERFSLILESASTNQTSMYLCASSLPGGGEQYFGPGTRLTVT.

The chain carries TRBV30 and TRBJ2-5; D is unresolved. CDR1 GTSNPN and CDR2 SVGIG come from the germline V gene (reference sequence). V gave up 2 bases and J gave up 5 bases, with 12 bases separating them. There are 13 residues in the CDR3. Here the CDR3 reads CAWSRRLGETQYF. In nucleotides, the CDR3 is TGTGCCTGGAGTCGCAGATTAGGGGAGACCCAGTACTTC.

The chain is built from TRBV3-1 (or the pseudogene TRBV3-2) and TRBJ1-2; weak D call: TRBD1 (5 bases). The CDR3 contains 14 residues. Per the germline V gene, CDR1 is LGHDT and CDR2 is YNNKEL (reference sequence). The V end was cut by 1 base, the J end by 4 bases, with 10 bases between. The CDR3 region has the DNA TGTGCCAGCAGCCAAGTAGGGGCCAGCTATGGCTACACCTTC. Protein sequence: CASSQVGASYGYTF.

The chain combines TRBV24-1 with TRBJ1-2; 9 bases agree with TRBD1. Germline values: CDR1 KGHDR, CDR2 SFDVKD. Unmatched junction bases numbered 8, after V lost 3 bases and J lost 7 bases. The CDR3 loop spans 15 amino acids. As DNA, the CDR3 is TGTGCCACCAGTGATCCCGAACAGGGGGCGCGTGGCTACACCTTC. Translated, it gives CATSDPEQGARGYTF.

The chain couples TRBV29-1 to TRBJ2-7, with D uncertain. The CDR3 is 12 residues long. The germline gives CDR1 SQVTM, CDR2 ANQGSEA. The V gene lost 2 bases and the J gene lost 2 bases, with 7 bases spanning the gap. CDR3: CSVEQDTYEQYF. The CDR3 DNA reads TGCAGCGTTGAACAGGATACCTACGAGCAGTACTTC.

The chain uses TRBV5-5 and TRBJ1-4, with D uncertain. Trimming shortened V by 0 bases and J by 5 bases, and 11 bases separated the two germline ends. This CDR3 is 15 amino acids long. Germline CDR1 and CDR2: SGHKS and YYEKEE (reference sequence). The CDR3 nucleotides read TGTGCCAGCAGCTTGGTGGTTGCGGGCAATGAAAAACTGTTTTTT. Translating gives CASSLVVAGNEKLFF. The whole variable domain, filled in from reference TRBV5-5 and TRBJ1-4, reads DAGVTQSPTHLIKTRGQQVTLRCSPISGHKSVSWYQQVLGQGPQFIFQYYEKEERGRGNFPDRFSARQFPNYSSELNVNALLLGDSALYLCASSLVVAGNEKLFFGSGTQLSVL.

The chain employs TRBV5-4 and TRBJ2-2; 13 nucleotides agree with TRBD2. Germline loops: CDR1 SGHNT, CDR2 YYREEE (reference sequence). The V gene end was trimmed by 3 bases and the J gene end by 6 bases; junction bases not matched to a gene: 8. This CDR3 spans 17 amino acids. The CDR3 DNA sequence: TGTGCCAGCAGCTCTACTAGCGGGAGGGCCGGGGCCGGGGAGCTGTTTTTT. This translates into CASSSTSGRAGAGELFF.

V usage is TRBV4-2 and J usage is TRBJ2-1; D is undetermined. Germline CDR1 is LGHNA and CDR2 is YNFKEQ. Trimming removed 2 bases at V and 7 bases at J, with 9 bases between. The CDR3 is 13 residues long. The CDR3 sequence is CASSQNRVNEQFF. The CDR3 DNA reads TGTGCCAGCAGCCAAAATAGGGTGAATGAGCAGTTCTTC.

The chain is built from TRBV7-2 and TRBJ2-7; 8 nucleotides align to TRBD2. CDR1 and CDR2 (germline): SGHTA, FQGNSA. V lost 4 bases and J lost 1; bases outside the gene matches: 6. CDR3 length equals 15 residues. The CDR3 loop reads CASSSAGGPSYEQYF. The CDR3 DNA sequence: TGTGCCAGCAGCTCCGCGGGGGGCCCTTCCTACGAGCAGTACTTC.